This entry is about one TCR beta chain. Its cognate antigen is unknown. The data derive from a study of T cell responses to AZD1222 COVID-19 vaccine. This table comes from immunoSEQ multiplex PCR, and its TCRdb copy is limited to in-frame clones, with some not included. The sample lists approximately 130,000 clones; approximately 92% were seen once. This CDR3 has 15 residues. The germline V and J ends were trimmed by 8 bases and 0 bases, with 14 bases remaining between them. Looked up from germline, CDR1 is MNHEY and CDR2 is SVGAGI. General observations from the study: Clonal diversity was possibly underestimated; the donors were predominantly white British and more often female. Targets within unmutated variant regions were reportedly found for nearly half of spike-specific TCRs. Baseline testing showed seropositivity in only a handful of AZD1222 recipients.

This material consisted of peripheral blood, taken 28 days after the second AZD1222 dose. The sequence derives from an adult who received the AZD1222 COVID-19 vaccine. V usage is TRBV6-5 and J usage is TRBJ2-4, with D possibly being TRBD2 (6 bases). The CDR3: CASGGNSLAKNIQYF. The CDR3 DNA follows: TGTGCCAGCGGGGGGAACAGCCTAGCCAAAAACATTCAGTACTTC.